A single sample gave rise to the 28 T cell receptor beta chains below, sequenced in a study of shared clonotypes between healthy human individuals. Measured with immunoSEQ multiplex PCR; TCRdb has only the in-frame clones, and not every one. Seen here are 400,000 to 600,000 clones, roughly 95% observed once, and the top ten hold under 0.065%. Sample: naive CD4+ T cells sorted from blood. As for subset: CD45RA+ positively selected. The source is a woman under 40 in good health.

This clone has a single count. This chain links TRBV7-9 with TRBJ1-2; TRBD1 aligns across 7 bases. The CDR3 runs 15 residues. The J segment lost 5 bases and the V segment lost 6 bases, leaving 12 bases of the junction unmatched. The germline V gene has CDR1 SEHNR and CDR2 FQNEAQ (reference sequence). The CDR3 region has the DNA TGTGCCAGCAGGTCAGGCTTCCGGGACAGATATGGCTACACCTTC. It specifies CASRSGFRDRYGYTF.

The V call is TRBV6-5, the J call TRBJ2-1; 7 bases are shared with TRBD2. Germline assignment: CDR1 MNHEY and CDR2 SVGAGI. The CDR3 covers 13 residues. The trim removed 5 bases at V and 8 bases at J, leaving 6 bases unmatched. The CDR3 DNA sequence: TGTGCCAGCAGTACGACTAGCCTCGATGAGCAGTTCTTC. Translation: CASSTTSLDEQFF.

The J gene is TRBJ1-4, the V gene TRBV2, with TRBD1 matching over 9 bases. The CDR3 contains 14 residues. Per the germline V gene, CDR1 is SNHLY and CDR2 is FYNNEI. Germline trimming cut 6 bases from V and 5 bases from J; bases unmatched to any gene: 4. CDR3 region: CASRAGTGNEKLFF. The DNA for the CDR3 is TGTGCCAGCAGGGCCGGGACAGGGAATGAAAAACTGTTTTTT.

This clone was observed once. This chain uses TRBV5-5 with TRBJ2-7, with D possibly matching TRBD1 (6 bases). The germline V and J ends were trimmed by 0 bases and 2 bases, with 12 bases remaining between them. The CDR3 consists of 15 residues. Germline CDR1 and CDR2: SGHKS and YYEKEE (reference sequence). CDR3 amino acids: CASSLGVQGTYEQYF. CDR3 DNA sequence: TGTGCCAGCAGCTTGGGGGTGCAGGGGACCTACGAGCAGTACTTC.

The chain combines TRBV29-1 with TRBJ2-2, with 8 bases matching TRBD2. Germline CDR1 reads SQVTM; CDR2 reads ANQGSEA. The trim removed 3 bases at V and 6 bases at J, leaving 9 bases unmatched. CDR3 length equals 15 residues. The CDR3 DNA is TGCAGCGTTGAGCCAGCGGGAGTTCCGTCCGGGGAGCTGTTTTTT. Its protein is CSVEPAGVPSGELFF.

The rearrangement joins TRBV29-1 to TRBJ2-3; 8 nucleotides match TRBD2. The CDR3 has 14 residues. V was clipped by 6 bases and J by 2 bases; unmatched bases: 7. Germline-derived CDR1 and CDR2 are SQVTM and ANQGSEA. CDR3 DNA sequence: TGCAGCGTCCCAACTAGCGGACCCACAGATACGCAGTATTTT. Translation gives CSVPTSGPTDTQYF.

The chain couples TRBV10-3 to TRBJ2-1, with 8 bases aligning to TRBD2. The V and J ends lost 9 bases and 9 bases, in that order; junction bases with no gene match: 10. CDR3 length: 13 amino acids. The germline V gene has CDR1 ENHRY and CDR2 SYGVKD. The CDR3 DNA reads as TGTGCCATTGGGGGACTAGGGTCCAGTGAGCAGTTCTTC. Its protein product is CAIGGLGSSEQFF.

The chain combines TRBV9 with TRBJ2-7, with 9 nucleotides matching TRBD2. The CDR3 contains 15 residues. Germline assignment: CDR1 SGDLS and CDR2 YYNGEE. V trimming: 0 bases; J trimming: 9 bases; junction bases outside the gene matches: 10. In nucleotides, the CDR3 is TGTGCCAGCAGCGTAGGGCTAGCGGGACACCAGGGGCAGTACTTC. This translates into CASSVGLAGHQGQYF.

The V call is TRBV7-9, the J call TRBJ2-5, with D perhaps matching TRBD2 (5 bases). Matching the DNA end better, TRBJ2-7 makes the J call doubtful. There are 14 residues in the CDR3. Germline V CDR1 and CDR2: SEHNR, FQNEAQ (reference sequence). The CDR3 loop is CASSSEGYSYEQYF. DNA of the CDR3: TGTGCCAGCAGCTCCGAGGGCTACTCCTACGAGCAGTACTTC.

The V gene is TRBV13, the J gene TRBJ2-3, with a tentative D call TRBD1 (5 bases). Germline CDR1 and CDR2: PRHDT and FYEKMQ (reference sequence). The V gene lost 4 bases and the J gene lost 6 bases, with 14 bases spanning the gap. The CDR3 totals 14 residues. CDR3: CASSSLVGADTQYF. CDR3 in DNA: TGTGCCAGCAGCTCACTCGTTGGGGCGGATACGCAGTATTTT.

J is TRBJ1-2 and V is TRBV15, with D possibly matching TRBD1 (5 bases). The ends were cut back, 0 bases at V and 0 bases at J, with 20 bases in the middle. Per the germline V gene, CDR1 is LNHNV and CDR2 is YYDKDF (reference sequence). The CDR3 extends over 19 amino acids. CDR3 in DNA: TGTGCCACCAGCAGAGATAGCGGGTGGGTGGAGGGACCTAACTATGGCTACACCTTC. Translation: CATSRDSGWVEGPNYGYTF. Together with reference TRBV15 and TRBJ1-2, the CDR3 gives the full variable domain: DAMVIQNPRYQVTQFGKPVTLSCSQTLNHNVMYWYQQKSSQAPKLLFHYYDKDFNNEADTPDNFQSRRPNTSFCFLDIRSPGLGDTAMYLCATSRDSGWVEGPNYGYTFGSGTRLTVV.

V usage is TRBV7-9 and J usage is TRBJ1-1; D is uncertain. V was pared by 5 bases and J by 1 base, with 14 bases between. CDR3 size: 15 residues. Germline assignment: CDR1 SEHNR and CDR2 FQNEAQ (reference sequence). For the CDR3, the DNA is TGTGCCAGCAGCAATAAAGAGGGCCCGAACACTGAAGCTTTCTTT. Its protein product is CASSNKEGPNTEAFF.

This chain connects TRBV6-6 to TRBJ2-3; 8 positions match TRBD1. The CDR3 is 14 amino acids. From germline, CDR1 is MNHNY and CDR2 SVGAGI (reference sequence). V lost 2 bases to trimming and J lost 4 bases; unmatched junction nucleotides: 2. Here the CDR3 reads CASSYATGADTQYF. The CDR3 coding sequence is TGTGCCAGCAGTTACGCGACAGGGGCAGATACGCAGTATTTT.

In this sample, this clone turned up once. Other nucleotide sequences from this sample produce the same CDR3. The V gene is TRBV29-1, the J gene TRBJ2-3; D remains unclear. Germline CDR1 is SQVTM and CDR2 is ANQGSEA. The CDR3 sequence is 13 residues long. The V end was cut by 3 bases, the J end by 3 bases, with 10 bases between. The CDR3 spells CSVEGRLTDTQYF. The CDR3 coding sequence is TGCAGCGTTGAGGGCAGGCTAACAGATACGCAGTATTTT.

J is TRBJ2-5 and V is TRBV15; D is uncertain. V lost 1 base and J lost 0, with 18 bases in between. The CDR3 loop spans 18 amino acids. Germline CDR1 LNHNV, CDR2 YYDKDF (reference sequence). CDR3 bases: TGTGCCACCAGCAGAGGTTTATCCCAAGGCAGGTACCAAGAGACCCAGTACTTC. Its translation is CATSRGLSQGRYQETQYF.

Points on this clone: This specimen includes other DNA sequences encoding the same CDR3. The chain couples TRBV11-2 to TRBJ2-1; D gene unclear. The length of the CDR3 is 13 residues. Germline V gene sequence: CDR1 SGHAT, CDR2 FQNNGV. V lost 1 base and J 0 bases, leaving 1 base between the germline ends. The CDR3 DNA follows: TGTGCCAGCAGCTTAGCCTCCTACAATGAGCAGTTCTTC. It yields the protein CASSLASYNEQFF.

This sequence joins TRBV5-4 and TRBJ1-4; D might be TRBD1 (5 bases). The germline V gene has CDR1 SGHNT and CDR2 YYREEE (reference sequence). The CDR3 spans 16 residues. Trimming took 3 bases from V and 3 from J, leaving 15 bases between them. The CDR3: CASSYSRQTPNEKLFF. DNA for the CDR3: TGTGCCAGCAGCTACAGTAGACAGACTCCTAATGAAAAACTGTTTTTT.

The chain uses TRBV5-4 and TRBJ2-5, with D uncertain. V was clipped by 0 bases and J by 4 bases, with 22 bases between them. Germline V CDR1 and CDR2: SGHNT, YYREEE (reference sequence). CDR3 length: 18 residues. Here the CDR3 reads CASSLVYGLERTLETQYF. CDR3 sequence (DNA): TGTGCCAGCAGCTTGGTGTACGGTCTCGAGCGTACTTTAGAGACCCAGTACTTC.

The chain carries TRBV5-8 and TRBJ1-3, with 7 bases that match TRBD1. Germline V gene data show CDR1 as SGHTS and CDR2 as YDEGEE. The CDR3 is 17 amino acids. The V gene end was trimmed by 6 bases and the J gene end by 1 base; junction bases not matched to a gene: 13. CDR3 loop: CASTTHTGVASGNTIYF. The CDR3, as DNA: TGTGCCAGCACAACACATACAGGGGTGGCTTCTGGAAACACCATATATTTT.

This clone was detected once. Its ends do not fully match the called genes, so a read error is possible. This chain uses TRBV2 with TRBJ2-3, with 10 nucleotides matching TRBD2. Germline V gene lookup returns CDR1 SNHLY and CDR2 FYNNEI. The length of the CDR3 is 17 residues. The CDR3 DNA follows: TGTGCCAGCATTGAACGTTCTAGCGGGAGTGCGGCGGATACGCAGTATTTT. As protein: CASIERSSGSAADTQYF.

The J gene is TRBJ2-5, the V gene TRBV7-8, with a possible D match to TRBD1 (7 bases). The V end lost 5 bases, the J end lost 5 bases, and 18 bases lay between the germline ends. The CDR3 runs to 15 residues. Germline CDR1 SGHVS, CDR2 FQNEAQ. DNA for the CDR3: TGTGCCAGCAGCGCTATTGAGGGGGCGGGGGAGACCCAGTACTTC. This translates into CASSAIEGAGETQYF.

The count of this clone is one. The genes are TRBV19 and TRBJ2-1; TRBD2 matches 8 bases. The J segment lost 8 bases and the V segment lost 6 bases, leaving 9 bases of the junction unmatched. The CDR3 runs 14 residues. Looked up from germline, CDR1 is LNHDA and CDR2 is SQIVND (reference sequence). The CDR3 nucleotides are TGTGCCAGTAGCAAGCGAGGGACTAGTGATGAGCAGTTCTTC. Encoded protein: CASSKRGTSDEQFF. Full variable domain (outside the CDR3, taken from reference TRBV19 and TRBJ2-1): DGGITQSPKYLFRKEGQNVTLSCEQNLNHDAMYWYRQDPGQGLRLIYYSQIVNDFQKGDIAEGYSVSREKKESFPLTVTSAQKNPTAFYLCASSKRGTSDEQFFGPGTRLTVL.

This clone has just one count. V is TRBV11-2 and J is TRBJ2-1; 11 bases align to TRBD2. The V segment lost 4 bases and the J segment 2 bases; nucleotides outside the gene matches: 4. Germline-derived CDR1 and CDR2 are SGHAT and FQNNGV. The CDR3 has 16 amino acids. The CDR3 DNA sequence: TGTGCCAGCAGCTCCGTTAGCGGGAGGGCCTACAATGAGCAGTTCTTC. This encodes CASSSVSGRAYNEQFF. The entire variable domain, with the rest obtained from reference TRBV11-2 and TRBJ2-1, is as follows: EAGVAQSPRYKIIEKRQSVAFWCNPISGHATLYWYQQILGQGPKLLIQFQNNGVVDDSQLPKDRFSAERLKGVDSTLKIQPAKLEDSAVYLCASSSVSGRAYNEQFFGPGTRLTVL.

V and J are TRBV5-1 and TRBJ2-7; 11 positions agree with TRBD2. Germline lookup yields CDR1 SGHRS and CDR2 YFSETQ. The CDR3 is 16 residues long. V was pared by 4 bases and J by 3 bases, with 9 bases of the junction left unmatched. Here the CDR3 DNA reads TGCGCCAGCAGCGCTGGACTAGCGGGTTCACTCTACGAGCAGTACTTC. It yields the protein CASSAGLAGSLYEQYF.

V and J are TRBV11-2 and TRBJ2-2; weak D call: TRBD2 (5 bases). The CDR3 loop spans 14 amino acids. Germline V lookup: CDR1 SGHAT, CDR2 FQNNGV. V was trimmed by 5 bases and J by 5 bases, leaving 12 bases between them. CDR3 amino acids: CASSRRGGTGELFF. CDR3 sequence (DNA): TGTGCCAGCAGCCGTCGGGGTGGGACCGGGGAGCTGTTTTTT.

This rearrangement joins TRBV6-5 to TRBJ2-5, with TRBD1 matching over 7 bases. The DNA end is a closer match to TRBJ2-7, so the J assignment may be wrong. The CDR3 is made up of 14 amino acids. The germline CDR1 and CDR2 sequences are MNHEY and SVGAGI. DNA of the CDR3: TGTGCCAGCAGTTACGGGACAGCTTCCTACGAGCAGTACTTC. Translating gives CASSYGTASYEQYF.

This chain uses TRBV27 with TRBJ1-5; tentative D call: TRBD1 (5 bases). Between the trimmed V and J ends, which lost 8 bases and 2 bases, there was a span of 10 bases. CDR1 MNHEY and CDR2 SMNVEV come from the germline V gene (reference sequence). The CDR3 loop spans 13 amino acids. The CDR3 nucleotides are TGTGCCAGCGGGGGGGACGGCAATCAGCCCCAGCATTTT. It codes for CASGGDGNQPQHF.

This clone was seen once. The V and J genes are TRBV11-2 and TRBJ1-4, with TRBD1 matching over 9 bases. Looked up from germline, CDR1 is SGHAT and CDR2 is FQNNGV. This CDR3 spans 16 amino acids. V was pared by 4 bases and J by 6 bases, with 9 bases of the junction left unmatched. CDR3 sequence (DNA): TGTGCCAGCAGCTCAACTCTACAGGGGGCTGATGAAAAACTGTTTTTT. Encoded protein: CASSSTLQGADEKLFF.